Presented here are 20 T cell receptor beta chains from one specimen sequenced in a study of shared clonotypes between healthy human individuals. Libraries were prepared by immunoSEQ multiplex PCR; TCRdb keeps only in-frame clonotypes and omits some of them. The sample has roughly 2,500,000 clones; over 85% are singletons. Sequences were obtained from naive CD4+ T cells from PBMCs. Subset defined: CD45RA+ positively selected. These receptors originate from a man aged 18-30 years in good health. Some clones in this sample may be carry-over from other donors' samples.

The J gene is TRBJ1-2, the V gene TRBV28; maybe TRBD1 (6 bases). CDR3 length: 14 residues. With 7 bases removed from V and 4 bases from J, the gap between germline ends came to 16 bases. The V gene's germline CDR1 is MDHEN and CDR2 SYDVKM. The CDR3 is CASNRQGLGYGYTF. CDR3 sequence (DNA): TGTGCCAGCAACCGTCAGGGGCTGGGCTATGGCTACACCTTC.

About this clone itself: The same CDR3 arises from other DNA sequences in this sample as well. The rearrangement links TRBV18 to TRBJ1-1; D is uncertain. The V end was cut by 1 base, the J end by 4 bases, with 4 bases between. This CDR3 comprises 12 residues. CDR1 and CDR2 from the germline V gene are KGHSH and LQKENI. CDR3 region: CASSPQGTEAFF. In nucleotides, the CDR3 is TGTGCCAGCTCACCACAGGGCACTGAAGCTTTCTTT.

The chain couples TRBV4-3 to TRBJ2-7; the D call may be TRBD1 or TRBD2 (5 bases each). Trimming took off 1 base at V and 0 bases at J, with 7 bases between the two ends. The CDR3 covers 14 residues. The V gene's germline CDR1 is LGHNA and CDR2 YSLEER. CDR3: CASSQGDHSYEQYF. The CDR3 nucleotides are TGCGCCAGCAGCCAAGGGGACCACTCCTACGAGCAGTACTTC.

The CDR3 here is CASSSLAEVYNEQFF. DNA of the CDR3: TGTGCCAGCAGCTCACTAGCGGAAGTCTACAATGAGCAGTTCTTC. The chain couples TRBV7-3 to TRBJ2-1; 8 bases are a match to TRBD2. The CDR3 totals 15 residues. The germline V gene has CDR1 SGHTA and CDR2 FQGTGA. J was trimmed by 3 bases and V by 4 bases; bases with no gene match: 5.

The chain couples TRBV9 to TRBJ2-1, with 9 nucleotides matching TRBD1. CDR1 is SGDLS, CDR2 YYNGEE, per germline. The CDR3 covers 15 residues. V lost 3 bases and J lost 7; bases outside the gene matches: 8. Here the CDR3 DNA reads TGTGCCAGCAGCGACAGGGACAGGGTCGGAAATGAGCAGTTCTTC. Protein product: CASSDRDRVGNEQFF.

The chain has TRBV6-1 and TRBJ2-5, with TRBD2 identical over 8 bases. CDR1 is MNHNS, CDR2 SASEGT, per germline. The CDR3 covers 18 residues. J lost 10 bases, V lost 2 bases, and 21 bases had no gene match. Here the CDR3 reads CASSESRPGAGAGRGQYF. The DNA for the CDR3 is TGTGCCAGCAGTGAATCCCGGCCGGGAGCGGGGGCGGGCCGGGGCCAGTACTTC.

The chain links TRBV7-9 to TRBJ2-7; possible D gene TRBD2, 6 bases. There are 15 residues in the CDR3. The V and J ends lost 3 bases and 5 bases respectively, with 17 bases between them. Germline assignment: CDR1 SEHNR and CDR2 FQNEAQ (reference sequence). CDR3 DNA: TGTGCCAGCAGCTTGGATATCGGGAGAACTAACGAGCAGTACTTC. It encodes CASSLDIGRTNEQYF. Variable domain in full (rest from reference TRBV7-9 and TRBJ2-7): DTGVSQNPRHKITKRGQNVTFRCDPISEHNRLYWYRQTLGQGPEFLTYFQNEAQLEKSRLLSDRFSAERPKGSFSTLEIQRTEQGDSAMYLCASSLDIGRTNEQYFGPGTRLTVT.

The chain employs TRBV29-1 and TRBJ1-2; the match to TRBD1 covers 9 bases. Germline V CDR1 and CDR2: SQVTM, ANQGSEA. This CDR3 contains 14 residues. J was trimmed by 7 bases and V by 7 bases; bases with no gene match: 13. CDR3 region: CSGRVGTGTSGYTF. The DNA of the CDR3 is TGCAGCGGTCGTGTCGGGACAGGGACTAGTGGCTACACCTTC.

CDR3: CASSLRGTQYF. Written as DNA, the CDR3 is TGTGCCAGTAGTCTCCGGGGGACGCAGTATTTT. The rearrangement links TRBV19 to TRBJ2-3, with a possible D match to TRBD2 (6 bases). The V gene lost 5 bases and the J gene lost 9 bases, with 9 bases spanning the gap. CDR1 is LNHDA, CDR2 SQIVND, per germline (reference sequence). This CDR3 contains 11 residues. Filled out from reference TRBV19 and TRBJ2-3, the complete variable domain reads DGGITQSPKYLFRKEGQNVTLSCEQNLNHDAMYWYRQDPGQGLRLIYYSQIVNDFQKGDIAEGYSVSREKKESFPLTVTSAQKNPTAFYLCASSLRGTQYFGPGTRLTVL.

The rearrangement links TRBV6-1 to TRBJ1-5; no clear D. Trimming removed 7 bases from V and 3 bases from J, with 13 bases in between. Germline lookup yields CDR1 MNHNS and CDR2 SASEGT. This CDR3 comprises 14 residues. The CDR3 DNA sequence: TGTGCCAGCACGGCGGGCAGAACCAATCAGCCCCAGCATTTT. Amino acids: CASTAGRTNQPQHF.

The chain has TRBV7-9 and TRBJ1-3; D perhaps matches TRBD1 (6 bases). V lost 3 bases to trimming and J lost 0 bases, with 9 bases between them. The length of the CDR3 is 15 residues. CDR1 is SEHNR, CDR2 FQNEAQ, per germline (reference sequence). The CDR3 loop reads CASSFADSSGNTIYF. In DNA form, the CDR3 reads TGTGCCAGCAGCTTCGCGGACAGCTCTGGAAACACCATATATTTT.

In DNA, the CDR3 is TGTGCCAGCAGTGAATTCGGCAGGGCTGGAAACACCATATATTTT. Protein sequence: CASSEFGRAGNTIYF. The rearrangement joins TRBV25-1 to TRBJ1-3, with D perhaps TRBD1 (5 bases). There are 15 residues in the CDR3. Germline V gene data show CDR1 as MGHDK and CDR2 as SYGVNS. V was clipped by 1 base and J by 2 bases, with 9 bases between them.

For this clone: This sample also contains other DNA sequences that code for the same CDR3. V gene TRBV28 combines with J gene TRBJ1-5; 7 positions agree with TRBD1. Germline V gene sequence: CDR1 MDHEN, CDR2 SYDVKM. J lost 1 base, V lost 5 bases, and 5 bases had no gene match. This CDR3 region has 15 residues. The CDR3 DNA reads TGTGCCAGCAGTCCAACAGGGGTGAGCAATCAGCCCCAGCATTTT. Protein: CASSPTGVSNQPQHF.

The chain uses TRBV28 and TRBJ1-2; D remains ambiguous. The CDR3 has 13 residues. Germline assignment: CDR1 MDHEN and CDR2 SYDVKM. Trimming stripped 4 bases from V and 2 bases from J, with 8 bases between. CDR3 amino acids: CASSSAPNYGYTF. In DNA, the CDR3 is TGTGCCAGCAGTTCTGCACCCAACTATGGCTACACCTTC.

The chain employs TRBV6-1 and TRBJ2-1; 7 bases map to TRBD2. The germline gives CDR1 MNHNS, CDR2 SASEGT. The CDR3 is made up of 13 amino acids. V trimming: 3 bases; J trimming: 8 bases; junction bases outside the gene matches: 4. CDR3 amino acids: CASSERRGYEQFF. Written as DNA, the CDR3 is TGTGCCAGCAGTGAGAGGCGGGGGTATGAGCAGTTCTTC.

The chain joins TRBV19 to TRBJ2-7, with D perhaps TRBD1 (6 bases). This CDR3 contains 16 residues. CDR1 is LNHDA and CDR2 is SQIVND in the germline V gene (reference sequence). V was clipped by 5 bases and J by 2 bases, with 19 bases between them. The chain's CDR3 is CASSLHLGAVTYEQYF. The CDR3 DNA reads as TGTGCCAGTAGTTTGCACCTGGGGGCCGTGACCTACGAGCAGTACTTC. Together with reference TRBV19 and TRBJ2-7, the CDR3 gives the full variable domain: DGGITQSPKYLFRKEGQNVTLSCEQNLNHDAMYWYRQDPGQGLRLIYYSQIVNDFQKGDIAEGYSVSREKKESFPLTVTSAQKNPTAFYLCASSLHLGAVTYEQYFGPGTRLTVT.

The chain is built from TRBV14 and TRBJ2-7; no firm D call. The V end lost 2 bases, the J end lost 6 bases, and 8 bases lay between the germline ends. The germline V gene has CDR1 SGHDN and CDR2 FVKESK. The CDR3 has 12 residues. The CDR3 region has the DNA TGTGCCAGCAGCCAAAACTTCGTCGAGCAGTACTTC. It codes for CASSQNFVEQYF.

This clone was seen only once. This rearrangement joins TRBV7-9 to TRBJ2-3, with 8 positions matching TRBD1. Germline trimming cut 2 bases from V and 6 bases from J; bases unmatched to any gene: 7. The CDR3 is made up of 15 amino acids. Germline V gene data show CDR1 as SEHNR and CDR2 as FQNEAQ (reference sequence). The CDR3: CASSLQGASADTQYF. The CDR3 DNA is TGTGCCAGCAGCTTACAGGGGGCTTCCGCTGATACGCAGTATTTT.

J is TRBJ2-3 and V is TRBV7-9, with 11 bases matching TRBD2. Germline CDR1 reads SEHNR; CDR2 reads FQNEAQ (reference sequence). Trimming at V came to 5 bases and at J to 6 bases, leaving 10 bases not matched to a gene. This CDR3 has 16 amino acids. The CDR3 loop is CASSPRLAGQRDTQYF. The DNA for the CDR3 is TGTGCCAGCAGCCCCCGACTAGCGGGACAAAGGGATACGCAGTATTTT.

The chain combines TRBV13 with TRBJ2-4, with D possibly called TRBD1 or TRBD2 (6 bases each). From germline, CDR1 is PRHDT and CDR2 FYEKMQ (reference sequence). V gave up 3 bases and J gave up 5 bases, with 14 bases separating them. There are 15 residues in the CDR3. The chain's CDR3 is CASSFTGGGQNIQYF. CDR3 in DNA: TGTGCCAGCAGCTTCACCGGGGGCGGCCAAAACATTCAGTACTTC.